Each of the 2 T cell receptor beta chains below was sequenced from the same sample in a study of beta chain features in type 1 diabetes. Isolated RNA was reverse transcribed in full, so expressed TCRB transcripts were sequenced. The method was immunoSEQ multiplex PCR; TCRdb's version includes in-frame clones alone and lacks a portion of them. The top ten clones hold about 0.02% of a sample with under 900,000 clones, 15% to 20% of them seen once. The specimen sequenced was naive CD4+ T cells from blood. These receptors were taken from a woman under 30 in good health.

This clone came up a few times. The chain uses TRBV6-1 and TRBJ2-4; D ambiguous. V was clipped by 2 bases and J by 3 bases, with 8 bases between them. The V gene's germline CDR1 is MNHNS and CDR2 SASEGT. The CDR3 runs 14 residues. DNA for the CDR3: TGTGCCAGCAGTGAACCGGGTGGCAAAAACATTCAGTACTTC. Protein product: CASSEPGGKNIQYF.

This clone turned up a few times. The rearrangement uses TRBV9 and TRBJ1-2; D gene unclear. This CDR3 has 14 amino acids. Germline CDR1 reads SGDLS; CDR2 reads YYNGEE. V shed 4 bases and J shed 4 bases, with 14 bases lying between them. CDR3 DNA: TGTGCCAGCAGCCGAGACGGACTGTTCTATGGCTACACCTTC. Translated, it gives CASSRDGLFYGYTF.